A selection of T cell receptor beta chains follows, all from one sample in a study of blood T cell repertoires in COVID-19. TCRdb keeps only in-frame clones here, not all; method: immunoSEQ multiplex PCR. The repertoire holds under 150,000 clones, with roughly four fifths as singletons. The sequenced sample was peripheral blood. The source of these receptors is a woman in her fifties or sixties with active or convalescent COVID-19. The CDR3 runs from the conserved cysteine through the conserved F or W. The D gene is left open where the match is weak. A clone size is listed for some rows: how often the clone was seen (once, few, many), or a class if it is expanded.

TRBV28	20	NA	TRBJ2-5	TRBD2	CASSPVPGAGGVLSVETQYF	TGTGCCAGCAGCCCCGTCCCGGGGGCGGGAGGAGTTCTAAGCGTAGAGACCCAGTACTTC
TRBV6-5	13	NA	TRBJ2-2	NA	CASSRHRVGELFF	TGTGCCAGCAGCCGACACAGGGTCGGGGAGCTGTTTTTT
TRBV6-4	14	NA	TRBJ2-1	TRBD2	CASSAQRENNEQFF	TGTGCCAGCAGTGCCCAGCGGGAGAACAATGAGCAGTTCTTC
TRBV30	12	once	TRBJ1-1	NA	CASLLRTGEAFF	TGTGCCTCCCTACTACGTACAGGTGAAGCTTTCTTT
TRBV7-6	16	NA	TRBJ2-6	NA	CASSAPPGHGANVLTF	TGTGCCAGCAGCGCCCCCCCCGGTCACGGGGCCAACGTCCTGACTTTC
TRBV7-2	14	NA	TRBJ2-7	NA	CASSLYLNPYEQYF	TGTGCCAGCAGCCTTTACTTAAACCCCTACGAGCAGTACTTC
TRBV7-3	13	NA	TRBJ2-1	TRBD2	CASSGGGYNEQFF	TGTGCCAGCAGCGGCGGGGGCTACAATGAGCAGTTCTTC
TRBV18	16	NA	TRBJ1-6	NA	CASSPEISSYNSPLHF	TGTGCCAGCTCACCAGAAATCAGCTCCTATAATTCACCCCTCCACTTT
TRBV5-1	15	NA	TRBJ2-3	NA	CASSLEWAGRDTQYF	TGCGCCAGCAGCTTGGAGTGGGCGGGGAGAGATACGCAGTATTTT
TRBV4-3	14	few	TRBJ1-2	NA	CASSQVDSGYGYTF	TGCGCCAGCAGCCAAGTTGACAGCGGGTATGGCTACACCTTC
TRBV4-1	14	NA	TRBJ2-5	NA	CASSQPPTQETQYF	TGCGCCAGCAGCCAACCTCCTACCCAAGAGACCCAGTACTTC
TRBV12-5	15	NA	TRBJ2-7	TRBD1	CASGERTGTLYEQYF	TGTGCTAGTGGTGAAAGGACAGGGACCCTCTACGAGCAGTACTTC
TRBV7-6	13	NA	TRBJ2-7	NA	CASSLELAREQYF	TGTGCCAGCAGCTTAGAGTTAGCTCGCGAGCAGTACTTC
TRBV4-3	16	once	TRBJ2-7	TRBD1	CASSQDLVDRGHEQYF	TGCGCCAGCAGCCAAGATTTAGTGGACAGGGGCCACGAGCAGTACTTC
TRBV2	15	NA	TRBJ1-2	TRBD1	CASSPGRGLNYGYTF	TGTGCCAGCAGCCCTGGCAGGGGGCTGAACTATGGCTACACCTTC
TRBV6-1	17	NA	TRBJ2-7	NA	CASSDGSWQGVSYEQYF	TGTGCCAGCAGTGATGGATCGTGGCAGGGCGTCTCCTACGAGCAGTACTTC